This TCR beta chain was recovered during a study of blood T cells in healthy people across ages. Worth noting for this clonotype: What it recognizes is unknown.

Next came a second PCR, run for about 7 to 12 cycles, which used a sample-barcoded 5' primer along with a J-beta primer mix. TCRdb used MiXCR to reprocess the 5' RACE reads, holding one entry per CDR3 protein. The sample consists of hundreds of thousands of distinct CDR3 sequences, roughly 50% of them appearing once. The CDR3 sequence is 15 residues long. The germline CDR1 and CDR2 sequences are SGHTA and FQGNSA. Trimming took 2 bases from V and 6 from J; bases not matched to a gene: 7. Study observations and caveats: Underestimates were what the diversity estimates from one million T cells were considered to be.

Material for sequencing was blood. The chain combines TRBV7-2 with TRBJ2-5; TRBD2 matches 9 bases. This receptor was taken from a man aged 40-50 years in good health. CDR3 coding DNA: TGTGCCAGCAGCTTAAGGCGGGAGGGGGGGAAGACCCAGTACTTC. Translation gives CASSLRREGGKTQYF.